Detailed here is one T cell receptor beta chain. Antigen specificity is unknown. These data originate in a study of shared clonotypes between healthy human individuals. Trimming cost V 2 bases and J 6 bases; bases outside gene matches: 9. In germline, CDR1 is LGHNA, CDR2 YNFKEQ. The CDR3 is 16 residues long. Assay used: immunoSEQ multiplex PCR; TCRdb lists only in-frame clones, some missing. The sample consists of about 600,000 clones, around 95% of them appearing once. Naive CD8 populations comprised CD45RO-negative cells positively selected for CCR7, excluding terminally differentiated effector memory CD45RA+ cells. Findings and caveats of the study: The sharing of about 5% of naive CD4 clonotypes was seen across several donors.

The sequenced sample consisted of naive CD8+ T cells sorted from blood. The TCR sequence derives from a woman aged 25 to 45 in good health. V and J are TRBV4-2 and TRBJ2-2, with 7 bases that match TRBD2. The CDR3 spells CASSQYLRELSGELFF. The CDR3 DNA reads TGTGCCAGCAGCCAATATTTGCGGGAGCTCTCCGGGGAGCTGTTTTTT.